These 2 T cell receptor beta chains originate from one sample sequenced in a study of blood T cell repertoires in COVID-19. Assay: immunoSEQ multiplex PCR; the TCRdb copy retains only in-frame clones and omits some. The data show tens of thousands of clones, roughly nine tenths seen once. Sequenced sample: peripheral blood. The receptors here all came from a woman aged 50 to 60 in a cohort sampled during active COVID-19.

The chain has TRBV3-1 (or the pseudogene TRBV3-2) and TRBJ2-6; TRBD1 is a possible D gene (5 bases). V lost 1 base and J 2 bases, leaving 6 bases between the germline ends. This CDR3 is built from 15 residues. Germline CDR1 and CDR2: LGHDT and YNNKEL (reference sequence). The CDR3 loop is CASSQGGAGANVLTF. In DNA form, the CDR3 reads TGTGCCAGCAGCCAAGGGGGCGCTGGGGCCAACGTCCTGACTTTC.

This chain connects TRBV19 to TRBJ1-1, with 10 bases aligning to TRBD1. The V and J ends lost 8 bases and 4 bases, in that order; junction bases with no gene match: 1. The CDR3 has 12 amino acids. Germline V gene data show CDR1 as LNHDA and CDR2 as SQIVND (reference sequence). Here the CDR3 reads CASGQGGTEAFF. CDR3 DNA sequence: TGTGCCAGTGGACAGGGGGGCACTGAAGCTTTCTTT.